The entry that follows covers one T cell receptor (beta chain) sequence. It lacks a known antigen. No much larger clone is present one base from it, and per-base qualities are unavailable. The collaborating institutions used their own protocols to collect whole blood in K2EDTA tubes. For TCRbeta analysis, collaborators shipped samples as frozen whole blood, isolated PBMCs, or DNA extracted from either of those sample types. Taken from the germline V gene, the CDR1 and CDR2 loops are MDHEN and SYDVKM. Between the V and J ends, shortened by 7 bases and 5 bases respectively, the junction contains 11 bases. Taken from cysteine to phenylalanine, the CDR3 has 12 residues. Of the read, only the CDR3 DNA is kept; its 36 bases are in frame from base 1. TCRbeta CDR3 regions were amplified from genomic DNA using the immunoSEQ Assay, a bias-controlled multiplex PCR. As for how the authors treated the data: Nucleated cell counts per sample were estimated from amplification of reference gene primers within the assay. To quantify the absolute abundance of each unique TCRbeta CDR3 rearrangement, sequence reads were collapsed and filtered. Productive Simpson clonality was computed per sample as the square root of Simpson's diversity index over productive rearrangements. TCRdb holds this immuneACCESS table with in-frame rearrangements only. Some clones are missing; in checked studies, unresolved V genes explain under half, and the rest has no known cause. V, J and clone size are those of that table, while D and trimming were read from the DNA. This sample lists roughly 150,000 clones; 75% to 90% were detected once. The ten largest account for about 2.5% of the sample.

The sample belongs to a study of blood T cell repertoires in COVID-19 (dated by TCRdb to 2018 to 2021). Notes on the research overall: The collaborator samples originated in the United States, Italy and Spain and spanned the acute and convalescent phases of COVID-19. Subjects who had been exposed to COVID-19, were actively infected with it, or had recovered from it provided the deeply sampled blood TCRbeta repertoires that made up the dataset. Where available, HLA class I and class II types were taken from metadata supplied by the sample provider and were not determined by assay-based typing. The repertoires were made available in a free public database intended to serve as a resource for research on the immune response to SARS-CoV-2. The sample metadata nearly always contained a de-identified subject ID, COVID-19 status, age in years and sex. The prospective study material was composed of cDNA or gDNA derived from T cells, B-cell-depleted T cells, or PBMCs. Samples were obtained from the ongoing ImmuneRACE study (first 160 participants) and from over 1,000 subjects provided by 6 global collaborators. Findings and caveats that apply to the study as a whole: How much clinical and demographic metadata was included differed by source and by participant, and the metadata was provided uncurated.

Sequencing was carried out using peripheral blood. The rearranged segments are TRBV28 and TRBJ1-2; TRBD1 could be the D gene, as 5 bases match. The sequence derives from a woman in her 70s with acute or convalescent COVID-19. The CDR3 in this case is CASTETEYGYTF. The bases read TGTGCCAGCACCGAGACAGAGTATGGCTACACCTTC.